These 27 T cell receptor beta chains were all obtained from the same sample, sequenced in a study of shared clonotypes between healthy human individuals. The table came from immunoSEQ multiplex PCR; TCRdb's copy has only in-frame clones and leaves some out. The table has about 320,000 clones, around 86% seen once; the top ten hold around 15%. Specimen: memory CD8+ T cells sorted from blood. As for subset: CD45RO+ cells pooled with CCR7-negative TemRA cells. Receptor source: a man younger than 30 in good health.

V usage is TRBV4-1 and J usage is TRBJ1-1, with 7 nucleotides matching TRBD1. This CDR3 is 14 amino acids long. V gave up 4 bases and J gave up 3 bases; unmatched junction bases: 5. CDR1 is MGHRA and CDR2 is YSYEKL in the germline V gene. CDR3 protein: CASSLSDRYTEAFF. Here the CDR3 DNA reads TGCGCCAGCAGCCTATCGGACAGGTACACTGAAGCTTTCTTT.

The chain employs TRBV29-1 and TRBJ2-1; 8 bases are shared with TRBD2. The CDR3 runs 18 residues. Germline V lookup: CDR1 SQVTM, CDR2 ANQGSEA. The J segment lost 0 bases and the V segment lost 3 bases, leaving 13 bases of the junction unmatched. CDR3: CSVEGEPGLDSSYNEQFF. The CDR3, as DNA: TGCAGCGTTGAGGGGGAACCGGGACTAGACAGCTCCTACAATGAGCAGTTCTTC.

This clone has a handful of counts. The V call is TRBV18, the J call TRBJ2-7, with D perhaps given as TRBD1 or TRBD2 (7 bases each). This CDR3 region has 15 residues. Trimming pared 4 bases from V and 4 bases from J, leaving 17 bases between. Germline CDR1 is KGHSH and CDR2 is LQKENI. As DNA, the CDR3 is TGTGCCAGCTCACTCTCCCAGGGGGGGGTTTACGAGCAGTACTTC. Protein: CASSLSQGGVYEQYF.

This clone has at least ten counts. The chain uses TRBV6-6 and TRBJ2-7, with 10 bases aligning to TRBD2. Trimming cost V 6 bases and J 4 bases; bases outside gene matches: 9. Germline loops: CDR1 MNHNY, CDR2 SVGAGI (reference sequence). This CDR3 is 15 amino acids long. CDR3 coding DNA: TGTGCCAGCAGCCCATATAGCGGGAGGAGATACGAGCAGTACTTC. Amino acids: CASSPYSGRRYEQYF.

The V and J genes are TRBV9 and TRBJ2-7; D is uncertain. The CDR3 has 15 amino acids. Trimming left V 7 bases short and J 0 bases short, with 17 bases between. Germline V CDR1 and CDR2: SGDLS, YYNGEE. CDR3 residues: CASGLGAESSYEQYF. CDR3 DNA sequence: TGTGCCAGCGGGCTGGGCGCAGAAAGCTCCTACGAGCAGTACTTC.

This CDR3 reads CSGHSGRVSYNEQFF. The CDR3 DNA reads as TGCAGCGGGCATAGCGGGAGGGTCTCCTACAATGAGCAGTTCTTC. The chain joins TRBV29-1 to TRBJ2-1; 11 positions agree with TRBD2. The germline V gene has CDR1 SQVTM and CDR2 ANQGSEA. With 7 bases clipped from V and 0 bases from J, the junction kept 5 bases outside the gene matches. The CDR3 is 15 residues long.

This rearrangement joins TRBV4-1 to TRBJ2-2; a weak D match, TRBD1 (6 bases). The germline V and J ends were trimmed by 0 bases and 1 base, with 9 bases remaining between them. Germline CDR1 is MGHRA and CDR2 is YSYEKL. The CDR3 totals 16 residues. CDR3 sequence reads: CASSQDIGGNTGELFF. CDR3 bases: TGCGCCAGCAGCCAAGATATAGGGGGGAACACCGGGGAGCTGTTTTTT.

This chain connects TRBV4-1 to TRBJ2-1; a possible D gene is TRBD2 (6 bases). The CDR3 sequence is 14 residues long. Germline loops: CDR1 MGHRA, CDR2 YSYEKL. Trimming cost V 1 base and J 8 bases, with 12 bases left between them. This chain's CDR3 is CASSQVGGSDEQFF. Written as DNA, the CDR3 is TGCGCCAGCAGCCAAGTAGGAGGGTCCGATGAGCAGTTCTTC.

V is TRBV5-1 and J is TRBJ2-7; D unclear. The CDR3 spans 13 residues. The ends were cut back, 6 bases at V and 0 bases at J, with 10 bases in the middle. Per the germline V gene, CDR1 is SGHRS and CDR2 is YFSETQ. DNA for the CDR3: TGCGCCAGCACCCTGGAGAGCTCCTACGAGCAGTACTTC. Its protein is CASTLESSYEQYF.

This chain connects TRBV4-1 to TRBJ2-7, with D perhaps TRBD1 (6 bases). Germline CDR1 MGHRA, CDR2 YSYEKL. This CDR3 has 14 amino acids. Trimming removed 4 bases from V and 2 bases from J, with 12 bases in between. Here the CDR3 reads CASSPRTVAYEQYF. CDR3 nucleotides: TGCGCCAGCAGCCCCCGGACAGTCGCCTACGAGCAGTACTTC.

Only one count was recorded for this clone. This rearrangement joins TRBV6-1 to TRBJ1-1; no reliable D call. Looked up from germline, CDR1 is MNHNS and CDR2 is SASEGT. This CDR3 is built from 12 residues. The V end was cut by 4 bases, the J end by 3 bases, with 6 bases between. CDR3 protein: CASSAIDTEAFF. In DNA form, the CDR3 reads TGTGCCAGCAGTGCAATAGACACTGAAGCTTTCTTT.

The V gene is TRBV19, the J gene TRBJ2-4; D may be TRBD1 (6 bases). Trimming cost V 2 bases and J 0 bases, with 14 bases left between them. CDR1 is LNHDA, CDR2 SQIVND, per germline (reference sequence). CDR3 size: 17 residues. This chain's CDR3 is CASSIRSGESAKNIQYF. The CDR3 nucleotides are TGTGCCAGTAGTATAAGGTCAGGGGAATCAGCCAAAAACATTCAGTACTTC.

The chain combines TRBV30 with TRBJ1-1, with unresolved D. The V end lost 5 bases, the J end lost 11 bases, and 18 bases lay between the germline ends. CDR1 is GTSNPN, CDR2 SVGIG, per germline (reference sequence). CDR3 size: 12 residues. The CDR3 loop reads CAWCGPPGGAFF. Here the CDR3 DNA reads TGTGCCTGGTGCGGGCCTCCTGGAGGGGCTTTCTTT.

This clone was counted a single time. The junction differs from germline at one of its ends, possibly a read error. V gene TRBV29-1 combines with J gene TRBJ1-2, with a tentative D call TRBD1 (5 bases). Germline lookup yields CDR1 SQVTM and CDR2 ANQGSEA. The CDR3 length is 10 residues. The CDR3: CSVGTRALIF. In DNA form, the CDR3 reads TGCAGCGTTGGTACCAGGGCCCTCATCTTC.

The chain combines TRBV18 with TRBJ1-2; 10 nucleotides align to TRBD1. Germline loops: CDR1 KGHSH, CDR2 LQKENI. This CDR3 is built from 15 residues. Trimming at V came to 5 bases and at J to 2 bases, leaving 5 bases not matched to a gene. This CDR3 is CASSSPGQGNYGYTF. The DNA of the CDR3 is TGTGCCAGCTCATCGCCGGGACAGGGGAACTATGGCTACACCTTC.

This sequence joins TRBV11-2 and TRBJ2-5; 14 positions agree with TRBD2. CDR3 length equals 17 residues. Trimming cost V 4 bases and J 1 base; bases outside gene matches: 5. Germline CDR1 SGHAT, CDR2 FQNNGV. The CDR3 coding sequence is TGTGCCAGCAGCTCATGGACTAGCGGGGGGATCCAAGAGACCCAGTACTTC. It yields the protein CASSSWTSGGIQETQYF.

This chain uses TRBV5-4 with TRBJ2-7; tentative D call: TRBD2 (5 bases). CDR1 is SGHNT and CDR2 is YYREEE in the germline V gene (reference sequence). This CDR3 is 14 amino acids long. The V end was cut by 4 bases, the J end by 2 bases, with 13 bases between. This chain's CDR3 is CASSAEGSPYEQYF. The CDR3 coding sequence is TGTGCCAGCAGCGCAGAGGGATCTCCCTACGAGCAGTACTTC.

The chain combines TRBV19 with TRBJ1-5; possibly TRBD1 for D (6 bases). Germline loops: CDR1 LNHDA, CDR2 SQIVND (reference sequence). V dropped 2 bases and J dropped 2 bases, with 10 bases sitting between them. The CDR3 spans 15 residues. CDR3 in amino acids: CASSITGFGNQPQHF. The CDR3 nucleotides read TGTGCCAGTAGTATAACAGGGTTTGGCAATCAGCCCCAGCATTTT. Combining the CDR3 with reference TRBV19 and TRBJ1-5 gives the whole variable domain DGGITQSPKYLFRKEGQNVTLSCEQNLNHDAMYWYRQDPGQGLRLIYYSQIVNDFQKGDIAEGYSVSREKKESFPLTVTSAQKNPTAFYLCASSITGFGNQPQHFGDGTRLSIL.

Concerning this clone: One end of the junction is discordant with germline, which a read error may explain. The CDR3 nucleotides read TGTGCTAGCAGCTTAGGGACTAGAGAGTCCAATGAGCAGTTCTTC. Translation gives CASSLGTRESNEQFF. V and J are TRBV7-7 and TRBJ2-1, with 8 positions matching TRBD2. The CDR3 spans 15 residues. Germline-derived CDR1 and CDR2 are SSHAT and FNYEAQ (reference sequence).

This clone was seen only a few times. This rearrangement joins TRBV27 to TRBJ1-4; D is undetermined. This CDR3 comprises 15 residues. V was pared by 3 bases and J by 0 bases, with 8 bases between. From germline, CDR1 is MNHEY and CDR2 SMNVEV (reference sequence). Here the CDR3 reads CASSLIASTNEKLFF. For the CDR3, the DNA is TGTGCCAGCAGTTTGATCGCCTCAACTAATGAAAAACTGTTTTTT.

This clone was seen many times. The V call is TRBV6-4, the J call TRBJ2-7, with TRBD2 as a possible D gene (6 bases). Germline CDR1 and CDR2: MRHNA and SNTAGT. V was shortened by 0 bases and J by 2 bases, with 17 bases between the two germline ends. The CDR3 spans 17 residues. The DNA for the CDR3 is TGTGCCAGCAGTGACTCATGGGATCCGGGGACTCCCTACGAGCAGTACTTC. It yields the protein CASSDSWDPGTPYEQYF.

The V call is TRBV7-9, the J call TRBJ2-3; 15 bases are shared with TRBD2. The CDR3 extends over 19 amino acids. Germline assignment: CDR1 SEHNR and CDR2 FQNEAQ (reference sequence). The trim removed 5 bases at V and 0 bases at J, leaving 9 bases unmatched. The CDR3 region is CASSATGTSGRSSTDTQYF. CDR3 nucleotide sequence: TGTGCCAGCAGCGCAACCGGGACTAGCGGGAGGTCTAGCACAGATACGCAGTATTTT.

V gene TRBV29-1 combines with J gene TRBJ2-3, with TRBD2 as a possible D gene (5 bases). Trimming cost V 2 bases and J 1 base, with 10 bases left between them. In germline, CDR1 is SQVTM, CDR2 ANQGSEA. This CDR3 is 14 amino acids long. The CDR3 DNA reads TGCAGCGTTGAAATAGCGATCGGCACAGATACGCAGTATTTT. Protein product: CSVEIAIGTDTQYF.

The chain employs TRBV5-6 and TRBJ1-2; tentatively, D is TRBD1 (6 bases). The germline V gene encodes CDR1 SGHDT and CDR2 YYEEEE. V lost 4 bases to trimming and J lost 2 bases, with 21 bases between them. The length of the CDR3 is 17 residues. CDR3 region: CASSNEGIQGGNYGYTF. CDR3 coding DNA: TGTGCCAGCAGCAATGAAGGCATACAGGGAGGGAACTATGGCTACACCTTC.

The chain combines TRBV11-2 with TRBJ2-7; D is unclear. V shed 4 bases and J shed 7 bases, with 17 bases lying between them. CDR1 is SGHAT, CDR2 FQNNGV, per germline. The CDR3 totals 14 residues. CDR3: CASSSSLTIVEQYF. As DNA, the CDR3 is TGTGCCAGCAGCTCCTCTCTCACGATCGTTGAGCAGTACTTC.

This clone appeared a few times. The V and J genes are TRBV19 and TRBJ1-1; possibly TRBD1 for D (5 bases). CDR1 is LNHDA, CDR2 SQIVND, per germline (reference sequence). V gave up 3 bases and J gave up 0 bases, with 5 bases separating them. This CDR3 spans 13 amino acids. CDR3 nucleotides: TGTGCCAGTAGTATGGGACTGAACACTGAAGCTTTCTTT. Protein: CASSMGLNTEAFF.

The genes are TRBV13 and TRBJ1-1, with D perhaps TRBD1 (5 bases). The V and J ends lost 5 bases and 1 base respectively, with 23 bases between them. The CDR3 consists of 18 residues. Looked up from germline, CDR1 is PRHDT and CDR2 is FYEKMQ (reference sequence). The CDR3 here is CASSLSFGQGRSNTEAFF. CDR3 bases: TGTGCCAGCAGCCTCAGTTTCGGGCAGGGACGTTCGAACACTGAAGCTTTCTTT.